Detailed here is one TCR beta chain. Its antigen remains unknown. Time point here: approximately 12 months of natalizumab therapy. Every listed patient previously received interferon beta; all PML patients were women. The sample comes from a study of multiple sclerosis patients with progressive multifocal leukoencephalopathy. Germline-derived CDR1 and CDR2 are LNHNV and YYDKDF (reference sequence). The CDR3 has 16 amino acids. The V end was cut by 0 bases, the J end by 6 bases, with 15 bases between. Findings and caveats of the study: Lower normalized Shannon entropy suggested reduced TRB diversity in most PML patients. Expanded clones at PML onset predated and persisted through natalizumab therapy.

Produced via immunoSEQ multiplex PCR; TCRdb's table is partial and in-frame only. Here the sample spans about 25,000 clones, around 93% being singletons. The sequence was collected from a man aged 25-45 years with multiple sclerosis. The input for sequencing was PBMCs, taken from a patient treated with natalizumab. The chain is built from TRBV15 and TRBJ2-1; D not resolved. The chain's CDR3 is CATSRDRPIKINEQFF. The CDR3 coding sequence is TGTGCCACCAGCAGAGATCGACCAATTAAGATCAATGAGCAGTTCTTC.